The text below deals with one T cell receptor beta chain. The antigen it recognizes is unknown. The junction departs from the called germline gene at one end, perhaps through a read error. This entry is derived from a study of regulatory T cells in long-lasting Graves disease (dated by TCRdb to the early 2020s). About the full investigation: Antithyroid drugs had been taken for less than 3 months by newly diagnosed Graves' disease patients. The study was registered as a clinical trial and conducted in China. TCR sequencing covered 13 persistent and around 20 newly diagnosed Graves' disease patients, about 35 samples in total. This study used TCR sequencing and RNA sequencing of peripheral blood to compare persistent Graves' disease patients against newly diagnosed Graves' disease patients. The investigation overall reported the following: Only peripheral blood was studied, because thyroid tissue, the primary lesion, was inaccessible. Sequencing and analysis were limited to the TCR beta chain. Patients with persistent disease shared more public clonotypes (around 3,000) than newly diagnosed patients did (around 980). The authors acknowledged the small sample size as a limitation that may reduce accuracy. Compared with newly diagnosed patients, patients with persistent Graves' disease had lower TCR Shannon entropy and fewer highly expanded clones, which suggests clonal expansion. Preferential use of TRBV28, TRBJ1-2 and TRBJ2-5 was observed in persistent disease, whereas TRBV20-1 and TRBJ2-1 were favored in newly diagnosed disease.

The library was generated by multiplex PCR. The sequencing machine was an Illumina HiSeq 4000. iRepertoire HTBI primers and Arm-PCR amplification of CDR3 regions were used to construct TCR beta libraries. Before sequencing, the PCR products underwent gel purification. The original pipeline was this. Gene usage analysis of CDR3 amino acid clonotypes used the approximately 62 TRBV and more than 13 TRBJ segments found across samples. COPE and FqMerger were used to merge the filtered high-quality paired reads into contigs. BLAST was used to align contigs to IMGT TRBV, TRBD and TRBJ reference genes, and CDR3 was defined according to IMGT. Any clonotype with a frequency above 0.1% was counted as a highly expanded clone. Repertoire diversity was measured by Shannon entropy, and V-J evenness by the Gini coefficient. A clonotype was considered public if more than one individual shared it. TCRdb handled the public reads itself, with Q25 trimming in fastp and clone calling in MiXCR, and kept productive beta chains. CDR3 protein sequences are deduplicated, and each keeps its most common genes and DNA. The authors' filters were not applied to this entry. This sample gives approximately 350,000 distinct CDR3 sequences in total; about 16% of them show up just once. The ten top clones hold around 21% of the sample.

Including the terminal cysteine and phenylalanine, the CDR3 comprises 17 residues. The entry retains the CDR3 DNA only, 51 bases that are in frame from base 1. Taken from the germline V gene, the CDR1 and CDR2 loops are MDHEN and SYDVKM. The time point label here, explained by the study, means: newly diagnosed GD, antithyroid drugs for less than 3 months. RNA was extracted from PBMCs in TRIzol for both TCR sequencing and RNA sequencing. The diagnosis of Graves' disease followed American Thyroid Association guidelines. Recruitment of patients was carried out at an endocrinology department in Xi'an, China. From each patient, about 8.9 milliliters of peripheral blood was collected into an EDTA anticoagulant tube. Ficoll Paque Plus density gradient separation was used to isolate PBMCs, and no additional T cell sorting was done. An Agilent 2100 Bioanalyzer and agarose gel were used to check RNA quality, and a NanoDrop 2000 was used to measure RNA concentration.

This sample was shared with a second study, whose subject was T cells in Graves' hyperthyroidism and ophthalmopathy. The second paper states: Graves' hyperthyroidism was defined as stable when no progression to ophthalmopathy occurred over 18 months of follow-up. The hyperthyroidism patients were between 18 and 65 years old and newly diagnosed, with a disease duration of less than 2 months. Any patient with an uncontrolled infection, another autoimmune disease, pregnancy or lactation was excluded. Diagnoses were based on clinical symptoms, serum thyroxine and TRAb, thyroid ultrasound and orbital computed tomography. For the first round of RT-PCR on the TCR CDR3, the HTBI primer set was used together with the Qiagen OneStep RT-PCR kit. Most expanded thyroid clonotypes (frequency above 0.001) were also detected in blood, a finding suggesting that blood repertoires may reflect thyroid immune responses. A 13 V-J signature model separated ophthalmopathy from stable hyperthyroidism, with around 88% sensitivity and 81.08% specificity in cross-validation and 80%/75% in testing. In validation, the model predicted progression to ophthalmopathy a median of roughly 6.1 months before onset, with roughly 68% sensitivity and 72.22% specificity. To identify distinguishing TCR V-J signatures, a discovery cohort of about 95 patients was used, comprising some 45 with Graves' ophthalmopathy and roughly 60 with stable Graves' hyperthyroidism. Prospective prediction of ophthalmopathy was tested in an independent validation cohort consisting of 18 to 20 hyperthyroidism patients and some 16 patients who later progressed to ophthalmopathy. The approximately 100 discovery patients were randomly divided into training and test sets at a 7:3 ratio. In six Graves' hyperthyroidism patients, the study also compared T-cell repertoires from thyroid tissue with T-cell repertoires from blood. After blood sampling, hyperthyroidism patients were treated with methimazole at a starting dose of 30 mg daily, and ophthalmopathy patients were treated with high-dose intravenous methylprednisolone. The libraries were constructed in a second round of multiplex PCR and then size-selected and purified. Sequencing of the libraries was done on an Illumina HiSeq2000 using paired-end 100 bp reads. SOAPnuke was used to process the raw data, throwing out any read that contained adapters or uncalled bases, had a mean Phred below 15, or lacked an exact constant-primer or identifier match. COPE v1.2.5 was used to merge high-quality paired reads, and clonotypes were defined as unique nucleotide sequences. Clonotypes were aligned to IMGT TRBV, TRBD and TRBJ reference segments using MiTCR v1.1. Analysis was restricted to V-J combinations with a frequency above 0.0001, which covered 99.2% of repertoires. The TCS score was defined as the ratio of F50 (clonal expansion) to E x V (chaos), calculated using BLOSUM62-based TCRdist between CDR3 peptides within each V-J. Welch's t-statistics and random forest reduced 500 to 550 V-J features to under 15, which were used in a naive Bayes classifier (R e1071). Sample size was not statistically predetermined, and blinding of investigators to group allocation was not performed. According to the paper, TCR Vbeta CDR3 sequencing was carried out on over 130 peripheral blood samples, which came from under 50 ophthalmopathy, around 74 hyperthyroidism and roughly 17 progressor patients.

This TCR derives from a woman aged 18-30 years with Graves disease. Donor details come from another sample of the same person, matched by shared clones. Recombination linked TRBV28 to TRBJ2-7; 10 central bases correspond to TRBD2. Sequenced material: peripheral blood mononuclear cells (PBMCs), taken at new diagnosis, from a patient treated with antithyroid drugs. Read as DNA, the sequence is TGTGCCAGCAGTTTCTTAAGTAGCGGGAGGCCCTCCGACGAGCAGTACTTC. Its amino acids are CASSFLSSGRPSDEQYF.